Below, one T cell receptor (beta chain) is given with its context. These data originate in a study of blood T cell repertoires in COVID-19. Overall study: The analysed material was cDNA or gDNA that came from T cells, B-cell-depleted T cells, or PBMCs.

Recovered status applied to Cohort 3 donors who had two consecutive negative PCRs. It also applied to those with clearance or with symptom resolution. Original data processing: Cell counts per sample came from amplifying reference gene primers. This table comes from immunoSEQ multiplex PCR, and its TCRdb copy is limited to in-frame clones, with some not included. That table is the source of V, J and clone size, and D and trimming were worked out from the DNA. This table has about 300,000 clones, 86% appearing once. The sequenced sample consisted of PBMCs or T cells enriched from blood (not recorded which). The sequence came from a man aged 25-40 years who had recovered from COVID-19.

CDR3 loop: CASSPMGGAYTEAFF. CDR3 nucleotide sequence: TGTGCCAGCAGCCCCATGGGGGGGGCTTACACTGAAGCTTTCTTT. The chain uses TRBV5-4 and TRBJ1-1, with a possible D match to TRBD1 (6 bases). Trimming cost V 4 bases and J 3 bases, with 16 bases left between them. Looked up from germline, CDR1 is SGHNT and CDR2 is YYREEE (reference sequence). The CDR3 length is 15 residues.